Each of the 12 T cell receptor beta chains below was sequenced from the same sample in a study of T cells expressing NK-cell markers. TCRdb reprocessed the 5' RACE reads; each CDR3 protein has one entry and no DNA is given. Its listing shows around 470,000 distinct CDR3 sequences. Material: blood T cells: a sorted CD56 or NKG2C T cell subset, CD4+ or CD8+ T cells, or bulk PBMC T cells (not recorded which). The origin of the receptors is a woman aged 45-60 years in good health.

The V gene is TRBV2, the J gene TRBJ1-1; TCRdb proposes TRBD1, but this gene call is untestable without DNA. Germline values: CDR1 SNHLY, CDR2 FYNNEI. The CDR3 is made up of 14 amino acids. CDR3 region: CASSVLGGNTEAFF.

The chain uses TRBV11-3 and TRBJ2-5; TCRdb's assignment of TRBD1 cannot be checked, as there is no DNA. The CDR3 totals 15 residues. Germline CDR1 reads SGHNT; CDR2 reads YENEEA. The CDR3 sequence is CASSSGGDSQETQYF.

J is TRBJ2-5 and V is TRBV6-5; the D call from TCRdb, TRBD1, cannot be confirmed without DNA. The CDR3 sequence is 11 residues long. CDR1 MNHEY and CDR2 SVGAGI come from the germline V gene. The CDR3 reads CASRHTGPQYF.

This chain joins TRBV7-9 and TRBJ2-3; the D call from TCRdb, TRBD2, cannot be confirmed without DNA. Per the germline V gene, CDR1 is SEHNR and CDR2 is FQNEAQ (reference sequence). CDR3 size: 18 residues. The chain's CDR3 is CASSRFSGRGALGDTQYF. The full variable domain, completed using reference TRBV7-9 and TRBJ2-3, is DTGVSQNPRHKITKRGQNVTFRCDPISEHNRLYWYRQTLGQGPEFLTYFQNEAQLEKSRLLSDRFSAERPKGSFSTLEIQRTEQGDSAMYLCASSRFSGRGALGDTQYFGPGTRLTVL.

V usage is TRBV20-1 and J usage is TRBJ2-7; TCRdb outputs TRBD2, but without DNA this stays unchecked. Germline assignment: CDR1 DFQATT and CDR2 SNEGSKA (reference sequence). The CDR3 loop spans 13 amino acids. Here the CDR3 reads CSAPRLESGEQYF.

The chain combines TRBV11-3 with TRBJ2-7. Looked up from germline, CDR1 is SGHNT and CDR2 is YENEEA. CDR3 size: 15 residues. CDR3: CASSLKAGVSYEQYF. The full variable domain, in which reference TRBV11-3 and TRBJ2-7 provide the parts outside the CDR3, is EAGVVQSPRYKIIEKKQPVAFWCNPISGHNTLYWYLQNLGQGPELLIRYENEEAVDDSQLPKDRFSAERLKGVDSTLKIQPAELGDSAVYLCASSLKAGVSYEQYFGPGTRLTVT.

The chain combines TRBV6-6 with TRBJ2-5. The V gene's germline CDR1 is MNHNY and CDR2 SVGAGI (reference sequence). The CDR3 length is 14 residues. The CDR3 spells CASSYYGPGETQYF.

The chain has TRBV29-1 and TRBJ2-3; lacking DNA, the TRBD1 call made by TCRdb goes unchecked. In germline, CDR1 is SQVTM, CDR2 ANQGSEA. The CDR3 has 12 residues. This CDR3 is CSVKGDADTQYF.

The rearrangement links TRBV5-1 to TRBJ1-4; absent DNA, TCRdb's TRBD1 call cannot be checked. Germline CDR1 and CDR2: SGHRS and YFSETQ. The CDR3 has 16 residues. This chain's CDR3 is CASSESQGGLYEKLFF. Supplemented by reference TRBV5-1 and TRBJ1-4, the full variable domain reads KAGVTQTPRYLIKTRGQQVTLSCSPISGHRSVSWYQQTPGQGLQFLFEYFSETQRNKGNFPGRFSGRQFSNSRSEMNVSTLELGDSALYLCASSESQGGLYEKLFFGSGTQLSVL.

V is TRBV6-5 and J is TRBJ2-2; TCRdb indicates TRBD1, and absent DNA this call remains unverified. The CDR3 consists of 13 residues. The germline gives CDR1 MNHEY, CDR2 SVGAGI. This CDR3 is CASTGTLIGELFF.

The CDR3 region is CASSLTVPGETQYF. The V call is TRBV7-9, the J call TRBJ2-5; the D gene TCRdb calls, TRBD1, cannot be checked with no DNA. CDR3 length: 14 amino acids. Germline loops: CDR1 SEHNR, CDR2 FQNEAQ (reference sequence).

The chain carries TRBV7-6 and TRBJ1-1; TCRdb indicates TRBD1, and absent DNA this call remains unverified. Germline V gives CDR1 SGHVS, CDR2 FNYEAQ. The CDR3 loop spans 13 amino acids. The CDR3 loop is CASSSPGTDQAFF.